This T cell receptor (beta chain) was documented in a study of blood T cells in healthy people across ages. Study-wide findings and caveats: Calculation of diversity from one million T cells yielded estimates considered to be underestimates. Long-lived and aged donors differed, with more naive CD4+ cells and higher diversity in the long-lived.

A J-beta primer mix and a sample-barcoded 5' primer were used in a second PCR of about 6 to 12 cycles. Using its own MiXCR run on the 5' RACE reads, TCRdb lists one record per CDR3 protein. The table records fewer than 900,000 distinct CDR3 sequences, around 45% of them present only once. Each sample had at least 6 million PBMCs isolated. Trimming took 0 bases from V and 7 from J; bases not matched to a gene: 10. This CDR3 is built from 17 residues. Germline CDR1 and CDR2: MNHEY and SMNVEV (reference sequence). Regarding this clonotype: Its target is unknown.

This receptor was identified in a woman aged 60-75 years in good health. The sample comprised blood. The chain combines TRBV27 with TRBJ2-7; 12 bases are shared with TRBD2. As DNA, the CDR3 is TGTGCCAGCAGTTTATCCTCCCTAGCGGGAGGGCCTCGGGAGCAGTACTTC. It translates to CASSLSSLAGGPREQYF.